These T cell receptor beta chains were read from a single sample in a study of OX40 agonist ivuxolimab in advanced cancers. Assay: immunoSEQ multiplex PCR; the TCRdb copy retains only in-frame clones and omits some. The sample carries tens of thousands of clones, about nine tenths recorded once. The sample here was CD4+ or CD8+ T cells sorted from blood, taken in a trial of the OX40 agonist ivuxolimab. These receptors all come from an adult with an advanced solid tumor such as melanoma, head and neck, liver or kidney cancer. The CDR3 runs from the conserved cysteine through the conserved F or W. The order of the fields is D gene, J gene, V gene, clone size, CDR3 DNA, CDR3 protein. D genes are given only for firm matches. Only some rows state a clone size, as once, few, many or a class for expanded clones.

D gene: .; J gene: TRBJ1-1; V gene: TRBV25-1; clone size: few; CDR3 DNA: TGTGCCAGCAGTGCCGGCTCCCCAGGCGCTTTCTTT; CDR3 protein: CASSAGSPGAFF
D gene: .; J gene: TRBJ1-2; V gene: TRBV4-1; clone size: once; CDR3 DNA: TGCGCCAGCAGCCAAGACCCGGGGCGGGGAAACTATGGCTACACCTTC; CDR3 protein: CASSQDPGRGNYGYTF
D gene: TRBD1; J gene: TRBJ2-7; V gene: TRBV18; clone size: .; CDR3 DNA: TGTGCCAGCTCACCACTCCGGACAGGGGGCTACCACGAGCAGTACTTC; CDR3 protein: CASSPLRTGGYHEQYF
D gene: .; J gene: TRBJ2-7; V gene: TRBV11-2; clone size: .; CDR3 DNA: TGTGCCAGCAGCTTAGGAGCGGTGAGCTCCTACGAGCAGTACTTC; CDR3 protein: CASSLGAVSSYEQYF
D gene: .; J gene: TRBJ2-7; V gene: TRBV7-9; clone size: .; CDR3 DNA: TGTGCCAGCAGCCGACCCGACGGATACGAGCAGTACTTC; CDR3 protein: CASSRPDGYEQYF
D gene: .; J gene: TRBJ1-1; V gene: TRBV7-9; clone size: .; CDR3 DNA: TGTGCCAGCAGCTTAGGGGACAAGAACACTGAAGCTTTCTTT; CDR3 protein: CASSLGDKNTEAFF
D gene: TRBD1; J gene: TRBJ2-3; V gene: TRBV10-1; clone size: .; CDR3 DNA: TGCGCCAGCAGCTCCGGGACAGGGGGCTTCAGGGGGCAGTATTTT; CDR3 protein: CASSSGTGGFRGQYF
D gene: TRBD2; J gene: TRBJ2-7; V gene: TRBV7-8; clone size: .; CDR3 DNA: TGTGCCAGCAGCTCTAGCGGGATCAGTTACGAGCAGTACTTC; CDR3 protein: CASSSSGISYEQYF
D gene: .; J gene: TRBJ1-1; V gene: TRBV7-2; clone size: .; CDR3 DNA: TGTGCCAGCAGCTTAGGGACCTTAGCGTTGGGGTCGAACACTGAAGCTTTCTTT; CDR3 protein: CASSLGTLALGSNTEAFF
D gene: TRBD1; J gene: TRBJ2-7; V gene: TRBV6-1; clone size: .; CDR3 DNA: TGTGCCAGCAGTGAAACGTTGGACAGGGTATACGAGCAGTACTTC; CDR3 protein: CASSETLDRVYEQYF